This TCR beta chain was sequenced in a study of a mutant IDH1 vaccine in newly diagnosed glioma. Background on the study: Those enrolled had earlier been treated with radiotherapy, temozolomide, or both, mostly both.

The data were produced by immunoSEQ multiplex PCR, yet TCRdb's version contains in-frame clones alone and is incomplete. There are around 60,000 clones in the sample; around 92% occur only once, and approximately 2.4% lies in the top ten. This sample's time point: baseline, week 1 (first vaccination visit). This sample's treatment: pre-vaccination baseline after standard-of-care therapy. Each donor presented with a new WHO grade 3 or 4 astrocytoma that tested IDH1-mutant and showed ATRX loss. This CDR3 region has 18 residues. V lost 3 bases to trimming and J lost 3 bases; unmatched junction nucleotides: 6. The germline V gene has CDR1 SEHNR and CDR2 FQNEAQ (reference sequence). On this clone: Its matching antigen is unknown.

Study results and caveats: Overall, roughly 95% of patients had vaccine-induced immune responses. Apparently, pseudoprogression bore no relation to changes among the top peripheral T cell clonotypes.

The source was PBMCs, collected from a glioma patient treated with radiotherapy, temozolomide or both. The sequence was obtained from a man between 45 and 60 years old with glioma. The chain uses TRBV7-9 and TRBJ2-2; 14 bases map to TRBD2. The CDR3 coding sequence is TGTGCCAGCAGCTTCCGACTAGCGGGAGGGCTGCACACCGGGGAGCTGTTTTTT. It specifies CASSFRLAGGLHTGELFF.